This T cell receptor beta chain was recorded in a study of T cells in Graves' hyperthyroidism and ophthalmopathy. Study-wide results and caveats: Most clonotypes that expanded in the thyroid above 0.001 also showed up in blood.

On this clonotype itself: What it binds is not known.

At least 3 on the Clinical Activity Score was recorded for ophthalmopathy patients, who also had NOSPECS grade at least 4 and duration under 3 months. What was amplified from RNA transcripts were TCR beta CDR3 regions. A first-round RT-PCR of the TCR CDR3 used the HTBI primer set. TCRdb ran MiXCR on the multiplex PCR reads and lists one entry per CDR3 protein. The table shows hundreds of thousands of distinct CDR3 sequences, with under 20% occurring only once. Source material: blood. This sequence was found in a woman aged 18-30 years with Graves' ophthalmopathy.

The CDR3 DNA is TGTGCCAGCAGCCCCTTAGCGGGAGAACCAGATACGCAGTATTTT. Its translation: CASSPLAGEPDTQYF. The chain uses TRBV7-2 and TRBJ2-3; 9 bases map to TRBD2. This CDR3 contains 15 residues. Germline V gene sequence: CDR1 SGHTA, CDR2 FQGNSA. The junction had 7 bases not matched to a gene; V was cut back by 5 bases and J by 4 bases.